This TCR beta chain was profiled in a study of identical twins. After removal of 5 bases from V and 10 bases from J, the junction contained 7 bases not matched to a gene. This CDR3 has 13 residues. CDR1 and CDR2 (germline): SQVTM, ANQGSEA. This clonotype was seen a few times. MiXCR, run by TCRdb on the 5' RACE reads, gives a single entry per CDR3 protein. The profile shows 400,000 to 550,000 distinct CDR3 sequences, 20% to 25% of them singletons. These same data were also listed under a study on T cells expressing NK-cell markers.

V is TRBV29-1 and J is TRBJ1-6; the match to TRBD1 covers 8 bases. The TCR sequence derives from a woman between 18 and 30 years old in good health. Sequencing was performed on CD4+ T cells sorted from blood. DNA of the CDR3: TGCAGCGTTAAAACAGGGGGGGACTCACCCCTCCACTTT. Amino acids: CSVKTGGDSPLHF.